These 23 T cell receptor beta chains share one sample of origin, sequenced in a study of regulatory T cells in long-lasting Graves disease (dated by TCRdb to the early 2020s). Library method: multiplex PCR. TCRdb records Illumina HiSeq 4000 as the sequencer. iRepertoire HTBI primers and Arm-PCR amplification of CDR3 regions were used to construct TCR beta libraries. TCRdb reprocessed the public reads (quality trimming at Q25 with fastp, clone calling with MiXCR) and kept in-frame beta chains. Every distinct CDR3 protein forms one entry, paired with its most common genes and DNA. Counted in this sample were approximately 360,000 distinct CDR3 sequences; about 23% of them appeared once. The top ten hold 25% to 30% of the sample. Reading the label with the study, this specimen's time point is: persistent/refractory GD, antithyroid drugs over 5 years with positive TRAb. RNA was extracted from PBMCs in TRIzol for both TCR sequencing and RNA sequencing.

The material was peripheral blood mononuclear cells (PBMCs), obtained when the disease was refractory, from a patient treated with antithyroid drugs. Receptors originate from a woman aged 40 to 49 with Graves disease. Donor details come from another sample of the same person, matched by shared clones.

This chain uses TRBV10-3 with TRBJ1-1, with no clear D. V shed 3 bases and J shed 1 base, with 9 bases lying between them. Germline-derived CDR1 and CDR2 are ENHRY and SYGVKD. This CDR3 region has 14 residues. The CDR3 DNA sequence: TGTGCCATCAGTGAAACCCAAGAGAACACTGAAGCTTTCTTT. Translated, it gives CAISETQENTEAFF.

The genes are TRBV10-2 and TRBJ2-1; 9 bases align to TRBD2. The CDR3 runs 19 residues. CDR1 WSHSY and CDR2 SAAADI come from the germline V gene. The V and J ends lost 7 bases and 4 bases, in that order; junction bases with no gene match: 20. The CDR3 reads CASKGLSSGRGATYNEQFF. Written as DNA, the CDR3 is TGCGCCAGCAAGGGCCTGAGTAGCGGGAGAGGCGCCACTTACAATGAGCAGTTCTTC.

Details on this clonotype: A read error may explain this, as a much larger clone is one base away. The chain uses TRBV28 and TRBJ2-7, with D hard to call. With 5 bases removed from V and 5 bases from J, the gap between germline ends came to 13 bases. This CDR3 comprises 13 residues. CDR1 and CDR2 (germline): MDHEN, SYDVKM. The CDR3 loop is CASSPPMPHEQYF. CDR3 coding DNA: TGTGCCAGCAGTCCACCGATGCCCCACGAGCAGTACTTC.

This clonotype was observed at least ten times. At one of its ends the junction is not consistent with the germline gene, which may arise from a read error. The rearrangement joins TRBV27 to TRBJ2-5; a weak D match, TRBD1 (5 bases). The CDR3 sequence is 13 residues long. In germline, CDR1 is MNHEY, CDR2 SMNVEV (reference sequence). The CDR3 region is CASSFPEYGRVWF. The CDR3 bases are TGTGCCAGCAGTTTCCCTGAGTATGGCAGGGTTTGGTTC.

This clonotype has only a few counts. J is TRBJ2-1 and V is TRBV7-8; 9 bases map to TRBD1. With 3 bases clipped from V and 10 bases from J, the junction kept 7 bases outside the gene matches. This CDR3 comprises 14 residues. In germline, CDR1 is SGHVS, CDR2 FQNEAQ. In nucleotides, the CDR3 is TGTGCCAGCAGCTTGGACAGGGGTAGGTTAGAGCAGTTCTTC. Its protein is CASSLDRGRLEQFF.

Points on this clonotype: A much larger clone differs from this one at a single base, so this may be a read error. The chain joins TRBV28 to TRBJ2-2; D is possibly TRBD1 (6 bases). The CDR3 has 13 residues. Germline V gene data show CDR1 as MDHEN and CDR2 as SYDVKM. Trimming removed 3 bases from V and 13 bases from J, with 15 bases in between. The CDR3 nucleotides read TGTGCCAGCAGTTTTTACAGGGCTCCGGGGCTGTTTTTT. Amino acids: CASSFYRAPGLFF.

The V and J genes are TRBV12-3 or TRBV12-4 and TRBJ2-3; perhaps TRBD1 as D (6 bases). The V and J ends lost 11 bases and 0 bases respectively, with 12 bases between them. The CDR3 extends over 13 amino acids. CDR3 loop: CAVERGSTDTQYF. DNA of the CDR3: TGTGCCGTCGAGAGGGGGAGCACAGATACGCAGTATTTT.

The chain has TRBV28 and TRBJ2-1; weak D call: TRBD2 (7 bases). The CDR3 runs to 16 residues. The germline CDR1 and CDR2 sequences are MDHEN and SYDVKM. The ends were cut back, 8 bases at V and 4 bases at J, with 21 bases in the middle. The CDR3 reads CASSSGGGETYNEQFF. Here the CDR3 DNA reads TGTGCCAGCTCGTCGGGGGGCGGGGAAACTTACAATGAGCAGTTCTTC.

The sample holds many counts of this clonotype. This chain uses TRBV11-2 with TRBJ2-4, with TRBD1 matching over 11 bases. Losses at the gene ends were 7 bases for V and 6 bases for J; bases not matched to a gene: 11. The CDR3 loop spans 16 amino acids. CDR1 is SGHAT, CDR2 FQNNGV, per germline. This CDR3 is CASKGITGQGVNIQYF. The CDR3 DNA sequence: TGTGCCAGCAAAGGGATCACGGGACAGGGGGTAAACATTCAGTACTTC.

This clonotype was seen ten or more times. The gene calls are TRBV11-2 and TRBJ2-7; TRBD2 agrees at 13 bases. The CDR3 sequence is 18 residues long. Germline V lookup: CDR1 SGHAT, CDR2 FQNNGV. Losses at the gene ends were 3 bases for V and 3 bases for J; bases not matched to a gene: 11. The CDR3 bases are TGTGCCAGCAGCTTCGGGGGACTAGCGGGAATCTCAATCTACGAGCAGTACTTC. This encodes CASSFGGLAGISIYEQYF.

A few counts support this clonotype. The genes are TRBV5-8 and TRBJ1-1; D not resolved. The germline V and J ends were trimmed by 4 bases and 5 bases, with 12 bases remaining between them. This CDR3 region has 13 residues. Germline CDR1 reads SGHTS; CDR2 reads YDEGEE. CDR3 sequence (DNA): TGTGCCAGCAGCACAAATCGAGGAACTGAAGCTTTCTTT. This translates into CASSTNRGTEAFF.

In regard to this clonotype: Sequence at one end of the junction differs from germline and may be a read error. The chain links TRBV19 to TRBJ1-5, with D possibly TRBD1 on 6 matching bases. Germline V gene sequence: CDR1 LNHDA, CDR2 SQIVND (reference sequence). The CDR3 extends over 17 amino acids. The CDR3 DNA reads TGTGCCAGCAGTACAGGGTCAGTAAGTACAGCGAGTCAGCCCCAGCATTTT. Amino acids: CASSTGSVSTASQPQHF.

This clonotype was seen many times. The V gene is TRBV28, the J gene TRBJ2-5; D is undetermined. Germline CDR1 MDHEN, CDR2 SYDVKM. Trimming stripped 5 bases from V and 4 bases from J, with 14 bases between. CDR3 size: 14 residues. For the CDR3, the DNA is TGTGCCAGCAGTCCCTGGAAGGGCCGAGAGACCCAGTACTTC. Protein sequence: CASSPWKGRETQYF.

Only a few counts were recorded for this clonotype. CDR3 sequence reads: CASRTLANAGELFF. DNA of the CDR3: TGTGCCAGCAGGACTCTAGCGAATGCCGGGGAGCTGTTTTTT. V is TRBV28 and J is TRBJ2-2, with D maybe TRBD2 (6 bases). Trimming cost V 6 bases and J 6 bases, with 14 bases left between them. Germline CDR1 reads MDHEN; CDR2 reads SYDVKM. The CDR3 has 14 residues.

A few counts support this clonotype. A much larger clone is a single base away; this may be a read error. The V call is TRBV12-3 or TRBV12-4, the J call TRBJ2-5, with TRBD1 identical over 11 bases. The CDR3 has 14 residues. In DNA, the CDR3 is TGTGTCAGCAGTTTTGGGACAGGGGGGGAGACCCAGTACTTC. Its translation is CVSSFGTGGETQYF.

This clonotype was counted ten times or more. The chain couples TRBV28 to TRBJ2-5, with D perhaps matching TRBD1 (5 bases). V was cut by 7 bases and J by 1 base, with 7 bases left in between. This CDR3 has 12 residues. CDR1 MDHEN and CDR2 SYDVKM come from the germline V gene. The CDR3 is CASMTAQETQYF. The DNA for the CDR3 is TGTGCCAGCATGACAGCCCAAGAGACCCAGTACTTC.

This clonotype has more than one count but fewer than ten. The chain carries TRBV5-1 and TRBJ2-7; D is tentatively TRBD1 or TRBD2 (5 bases each). The CDR3 totals 13 residues. Germline CDR1 reads SGHRS; CDR2 reads YFSETQ. Trimming stripped 3 bases from V and 4 bases from J, with 11 bases between. CDR3 sequence reads: CASSWGLKYEQYF. DNA of the CDR3: TGCGCCAGCAGCTGGGGGTTGAAGTACGAGCAGTACTTC.

This clonotype was detected only a few times. The chain is built from TRBV19 and TRBJ2-7; D is undetermined. The V gene lost 6 bases and the J gene lost 4 bases, with 16 bases spanning the gap. CDR3 length: 14 residues. Germline values: CDR1 LNHDA, CDR2 SQIVND (reference sequence). DNA for the CDR3: TGTGCCAGTAGCCCAGGTCCAGCGCCTTACGAGCAGTACTTC. It specifies CASSPGPAPYEQYF.

This clonotype was seen ten or more times. This chain's CDR3 is CASSFEITGINSPLHF. CDR3 sequence (DNA): TGTGCCAGCAGTTTTGAGATTACAGGGATCAATTCACCCCTCCACTTT. This chain links TRBV12-3 or TRBV12-4 with TRBJ1-6; D might be TRBD1 (6 bases). Trimming took 3 bases from V and 7 from J, leaving 16 bases between them. The CDR3 runs 16 residues.

This clonotype showed up many times. This sequence joins TRBV2 and TRBJ2-5; D is possibly TRBD1 or TRBD2 (5 bases each). V was cut by 4 bases and J by 7 bases, with 22 bases left in between. This CDR3 is 16 amino acids long. Germline CDR1 is SNHLY and CDR2 is FYNNEI. Here the CDR3 DNA reads TGTGCCAGCAGTGGAGGCCGGGACGCCAGGGTGTTGACCCAGTACTTC. Its protein is CASSGGRDARVLTQYF. The entire variable domain, with the rest obtained from reference TRBV2 and TRBJ2-5, is as follows: EPEVTQTPSHQVTQMGQEVILRCVPISNHLYFYWYRQILGQKVEFLVSFYNNEISEKSEIFDDQFSVERPDGSNFTLKIRSTKLEDSAMYFCASSGGRDARVLTQYFGPGTRLLVL.

This chain links TRBV12-3 or TRBV12-4 with TRBJ2-1; the match to TRBD1 covers 7 bases. V dropped 6 bases and J dropped 7; count of bases not matched to a gene: 9. This CDR3 has 14 residues. The CDR3 nucleotides are TGTGCCAGCAGCATAAGCGCAGGGGGTAATGAGCAGTTCTTC. Encoded protein: CASSISAGGNEQFF.

This clonotype was observed at least ten times. CDR3 DNA sequence: TGCAGTGCTAGGCCGTCCGGCGGGACAGGGAATTCACCCCTCCACTTT. Translating gives CSARPSGGTGNSPLHF. The chain is built from TRBV20-1 and TRBJ1-6, with TRBD1 matching over 9 bases. The germline V gene has CDR1 DFQATT and CDR2 SNEGSKA (reference sequence). V was pared by 3 bases and J by 7 bases, with 10 bases of the junction left unmatched. The CDR3 loop spans 16 amino acids.

CDR3 loop: CASRARGETPQHF. In nucleotides, the CDR3 is TGTGCCAGCAGGGCAAGGGGGGAGACGCCCCAGCATTTT. The V call is TRBV6-1, the J call TRBJ1-5; the D gene is possibly TRBD1 (6 bases). CDR1 is MNHNS and CDR2 is SASEGT in the germline V gene. V lost 6 bases to trimming and J lost 9 bases, with 15 bases between them. The length of the CDR3 is 13 residues.